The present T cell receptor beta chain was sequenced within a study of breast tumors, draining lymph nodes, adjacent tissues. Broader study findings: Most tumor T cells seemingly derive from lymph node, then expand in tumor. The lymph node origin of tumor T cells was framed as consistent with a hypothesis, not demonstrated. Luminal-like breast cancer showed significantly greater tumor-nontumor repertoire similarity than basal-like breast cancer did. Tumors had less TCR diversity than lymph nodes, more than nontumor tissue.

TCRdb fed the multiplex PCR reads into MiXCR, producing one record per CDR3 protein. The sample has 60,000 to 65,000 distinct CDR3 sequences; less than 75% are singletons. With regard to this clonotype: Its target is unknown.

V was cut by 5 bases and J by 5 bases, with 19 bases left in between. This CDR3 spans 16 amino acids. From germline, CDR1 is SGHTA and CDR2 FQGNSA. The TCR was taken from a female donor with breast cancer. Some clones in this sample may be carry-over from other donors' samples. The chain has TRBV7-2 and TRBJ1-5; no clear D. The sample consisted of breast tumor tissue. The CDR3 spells CASSPSCSGVDQPQHF. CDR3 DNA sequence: TGTGCCAGCAGCCCTTCCTGCAGTGGTGTAGATCAGCCCCAGCATTTT.